This is a list of T cell receptor beta chains from one sample in a study of memory CD4+ T cells and cytomegalovirus serostatus. The data were produced by immunoSEQ multiplex PCR, yet TCRdb's version contains in-frame clones alone and is incomplete. The data contain under 55,000 clones, around 83% of them singletons. Material for sequencing was memory CD4+ T cells from blood. The receptors here all came from an adult in good health and CMV-seropositive. CDR3s include the opening cysteine and the closing phenylalanine or tryptophan. The D gene is left open where the match is weak. The size of a clone is reported for some rows only, either as once, few or many, or as a class for expanded clones.

TRBJ1-6 TRBV5-1 15 . . CASSLRTERNSPLHF TGCGCCAGCAGCTTGCGTACAGAGCGAAATTCACCCCTCCACTTT
TRBJ2-7 TRBV18 15 . . CASSHSGVSSYEQYF TGTGCCAGCTCACATAGTGGCGTCAGCTCCTACGAGCAGTACTTC
TRBJ2-6 TRBV6-1 14 . . CASSDRAGANVLTF TGTGCCAGCAGTGACAGGGCTGGGGCCAACGTCCTGACTTTC
TRBJ1-1 TRBV4-3 13 . . CASSQDRGREAFF TGCGCCAGCAGCCAGGATAGGGGGAGGGAAGCTTTCTTT
TRBJ1-2 TRBV4-2 14 . . CASSLETGAGGYTF TGTGCCAGCAGCTTGGAAACGGGGGCAGGTGGCTACACCTTC
TRBJ2-7 TRBV5-6 13 . few CASRGPAVYEQYF TGTGCCAGCAGGGGCCCCGCGGTCTACGAGCAGTACTTC
TRBJ1-4 TRBV9 14 . once CASSVGGPNEKLFF TGTGCCAGCAGCGTAGGGGGGCCTAATGAAAAACTGTTTTTT
TRBJ2-7 TRBV2 12 TRBD1 . CASSSQGDEQYF TGTGCCAGCTCATCACAGGGGGACGAGCAGTACTTC
TRBJ1-1 TRBV5-4 14 TRBD1 . CASSGDRSLPQAFF TGTGCCAGCAGCGGGGACAGGTCCCTTCCCCAAGCTTTCTTT
TRBJ2-7 TRBV9 14 TRBD1 once CASSPGQGAYEQYF TGTGCCAGCAGTCCGGGACAGGGGGCCTACGAGCAGTACTTC
TRBJ2-1 TRBV6-1 15 . . CASSSRVSQRNEQFF TGTGCCAGCAGTTCCCGAGTGAGTCAGCGGAATGAGCAGTTCTTC
TRBJ1-2 TRBV10-2 12 TRBD1 . CAATGGDYGYTF TGCGCCGCAACAGGGGGTGACTATGGCTACACCTTC
TRBJ2-3 TRBV7-2 14 . . CASSLALGTDTQYF TGTGCCAGCAGCTTAGCACTAGGCACAGATACGCAGTATTTT
TRBJ1-2 TRBV19 12 . . CATATEYYGYTF TGTGCCACTGCGACAGAATACTATGGCTACACCTTC
TRBJ2-2 TRBV19 16 TRBD2 . CASSIPSGLDTGELFF TGTGCCAGTAGTATCCCATCGGGACTAGACACCGGGGAGCTGTTTTTT
TRBJ2-3 TRBV7-8 16 TRBD2 few CASSYGLAGSVDTQYF TGTGCCAGCAGCTACGGACTAGCGGGGTCCGTGGATACGCAGTATTTT
TRBJ2-1 TRBV12-5 17 TRBD2 . CASGKPGLANSYNEQFF TGTGCTAGTGGTAAACCGGGACTAGCGAATTCCTACAATGAGCAGTTCTTC
TRBJ2-5 TRBV11-2 17 TRBD2 . CASSLGAGGGYQETQYF TGTGCCAGCAGCTTAGGTGCGGGGGGAGGGTACCAAGAGACCCAGTACTTC
TRBJ1-2 TRBV6-1 15 . . CASSDRRGLAGGYTF TGTGCCAGCAGTGATAGGCGGGGACTGGCGGGTGGCTACACCTTC
TRBJ1-2 TRBV2 14 . . CASRAFGSNYGYTF TGTGCCAGCCGGGCTTTCGGGTCTAACTATGGCTACACCTTC
TRBJ2-1 TRBV18 16 TRBD2 . CASSPPRTSVNNEQFF TGTGCCAGCTCCCCGCCCAGGACTAGCGTTAACAATGAGCAGTTCTTC
TRBJ1-2 TRBV2 12 . . CACARDNYGYTF TGTGCCTGCGCCCGGGACAACTATGGCTACACCTTC